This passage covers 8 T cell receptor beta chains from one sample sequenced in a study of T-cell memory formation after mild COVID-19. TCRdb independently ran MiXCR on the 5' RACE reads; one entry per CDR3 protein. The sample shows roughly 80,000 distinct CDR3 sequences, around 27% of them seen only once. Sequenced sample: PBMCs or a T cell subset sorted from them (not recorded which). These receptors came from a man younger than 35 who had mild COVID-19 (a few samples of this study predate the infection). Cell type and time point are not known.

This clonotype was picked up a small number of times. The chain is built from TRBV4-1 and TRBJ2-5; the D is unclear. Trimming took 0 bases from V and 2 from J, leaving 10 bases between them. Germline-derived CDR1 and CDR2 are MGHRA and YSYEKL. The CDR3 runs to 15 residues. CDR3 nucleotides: TGCGCCAGCAGCCAAGATCGGGTGGGGCAAGAGACCCAGTACTTC. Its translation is CASSQDRVGQETQYF.

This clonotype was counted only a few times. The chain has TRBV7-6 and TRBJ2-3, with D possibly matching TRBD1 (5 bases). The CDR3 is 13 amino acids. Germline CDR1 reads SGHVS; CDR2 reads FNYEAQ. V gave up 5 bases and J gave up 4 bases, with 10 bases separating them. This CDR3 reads CASSPDSADTQYF. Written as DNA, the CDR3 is TGTGCCAGCAGCCCCGACAGCGCAGATACGCAGTATTTT. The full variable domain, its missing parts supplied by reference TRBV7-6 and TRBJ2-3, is GAGVSQSPRYKVTKRGQDVALRCDPISGHVSLYWYRQALGQGPEFLTYFNYEAQQDKSGLPNDRFSAERPEGSISTLTIQRTEQRDSAMYRCASSPDSADTQYFGPGTRLTVL.

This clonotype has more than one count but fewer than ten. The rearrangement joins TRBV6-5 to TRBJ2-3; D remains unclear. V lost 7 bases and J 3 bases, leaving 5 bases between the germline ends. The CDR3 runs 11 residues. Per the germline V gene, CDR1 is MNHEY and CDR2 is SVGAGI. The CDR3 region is CASTWTDTQYF. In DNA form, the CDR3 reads TGTGCCAGCACCTGGACAGATACGCAGTATTTT.

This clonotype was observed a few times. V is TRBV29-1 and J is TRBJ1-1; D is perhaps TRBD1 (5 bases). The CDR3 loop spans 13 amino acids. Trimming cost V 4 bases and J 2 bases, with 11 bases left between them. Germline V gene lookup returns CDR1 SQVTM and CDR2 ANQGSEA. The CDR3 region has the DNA TGCAGCGTTGTAATGGGGGGTAACACTGAAGCTTTCTTT. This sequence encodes CSVVMGGNTEAFF.

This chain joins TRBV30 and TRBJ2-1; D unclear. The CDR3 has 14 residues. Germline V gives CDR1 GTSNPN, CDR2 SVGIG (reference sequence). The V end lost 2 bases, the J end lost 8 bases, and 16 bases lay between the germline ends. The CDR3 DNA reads TGTGCCTGGAGTCACCCCGGGCTGCGAGATGAGCAGTTCTTC. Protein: CAWSHPGLRDEQFF.

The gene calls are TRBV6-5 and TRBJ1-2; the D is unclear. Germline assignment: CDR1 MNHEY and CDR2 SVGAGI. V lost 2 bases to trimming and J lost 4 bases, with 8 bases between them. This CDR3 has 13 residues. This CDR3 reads CASSYGNSYGYTF. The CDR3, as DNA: TGTGCCAGCAGTTACGGGAACAGCTATGGCTACACCTTC.

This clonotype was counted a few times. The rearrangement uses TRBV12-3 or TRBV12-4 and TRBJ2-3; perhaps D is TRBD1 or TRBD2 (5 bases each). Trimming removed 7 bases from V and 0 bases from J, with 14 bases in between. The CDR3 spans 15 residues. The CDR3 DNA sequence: TGTGCCAGCACCCCCGGGGCGTCCAGCACAGATACGCAGTATTTT. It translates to CASTPGASSTDTQYF.

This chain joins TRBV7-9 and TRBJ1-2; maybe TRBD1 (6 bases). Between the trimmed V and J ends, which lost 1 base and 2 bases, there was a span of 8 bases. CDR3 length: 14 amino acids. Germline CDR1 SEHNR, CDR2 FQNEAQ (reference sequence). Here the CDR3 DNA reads TGTGCCAGCAGCTTAGAGGGGGACAACTATGGCTACACCTTC. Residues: CASSLEGDNYGYTF.